A single TCR beta chain is shown here with its context. This clone's antigen is unknown. No base qualities exist here, and no much larger clone lies one base off it. This record comes from a study of naive CD8 T cells in extremely preterm neonates (dated by TCRdb to 2015 to 2018). For context, the study as a whole: Sorted naive CD8+ T cells from four age groups (extremely preterm neonates, term neonates, young children and adults) were used in the study to compare TCRbeta CDR3 repertoires.

According to the germline V gene, CDR1 reads MGHRA and CDR2 reads YSYEKL. From cysteine to phenylalanine, the CDR3 is 16 amino acids long. Just CDR3 DNA is preserved here, 48 bases in frame from base 1. The V and J ends are trimmed by 1 base and 1 base, leaving 12 bases between them. A two-step, bias-controlled multiplex PCR was used to amplify TCRbeta CDR3 regions from genomic DNA. The multiplex PCR included primers specific for each TRBV and TRBJ gene segment. The immunoSEQ Assay was used to generate the TCRbeta repertoire data. Per the authors' processing: To merge closely related sequences, reads went through filtering and clustering using a relative-frequency ratio and a modified nearest-neighbor algorithm. V, D and J gene assignments for CDR3 sequences followed IMGT annotation. Template counts were quantified against synthetic TCR CDR3 analog sequences and normalized for PCR amplification bias. Only unique productive sequences, defined as in-frame CDR3 sequences without stop codons, were included in the analyses. The immunoSEQ Analyzer software was used to calculate iChao1 richness and clonality, with clonality defined as 1 minus Pielou's evenness. Statistical testing was performed in JMP, using Student's t-test or a non-parametric test depending on Shapiro-Wilk normality results. Not all clones reach the TCRdb copy of this immuneACCESS table, which keeps in-frame sequences only. Checked studies attribute under half of the gap to unresolved V genes and leave the rest unexplained. D and trimming come from the DNA, and the V and J calls and clone size come from that table. This sample comprises around 7,300 clones, 80% to 95% of them detected only once. Roughly 0.5% of the sample is held by the ten biggest clonotypes.

Results the study describes overall, beyond this receptor: Preterm neonates showed significantly lower iChao1 richness than every other age group (p < 0.05) along with an even clone distribution, indicating a less rich repertoire. Among the limitations the authors pointed out were a small sample size and productive template counts that varied across preterm samples. Compared with the older groups, preterm CDR3s were shorter and closer to germline, carrying fewer N additions and showing less junctional trimming. Prospective longitudinal studies of preterm and term neonates were called for by the authors so that T cell development could be tracked within individuals. A higher proportion of shared CDR3 nucleotide sequences was found in preterm neonates (roughly 2.7%) than in term neonates (0.4%), young children (approximately 0.03%) and adults (approximately 0.01%).

Term cord blood came from a handful of elective full-term cesarean deliveries at about 37-42 weeks of gestation, without labor or rupture of membranes. Exclusion from the study was applied to pregnancies with fetal demise, active maternal HSV infection or known maternal HIV infection. A FACSAria III cell sorter was used to sort live, Annexin V-negative naive CD8+ T cells (CD3+CD8+CD45RA+CCR7+). Each sample yielded between roughly 18,000 and 100,000 sorted naive CD8+ T cells. Mixed venous-arterial cord blood was collected with preassembled standardized sampling kits. Cord blood stayed at room temperature and was processed within 4 hours after collection. Mononuclear cells were isolated from diluted blood by Ficoll-Paque density gradient centrifugation. Mononuclear cells were cryopreserved in approximately 10% DMSO with about 90% FBS and stored long term at -150°C before sorting. After thawing, cells were stained with Annexin V along with antibodies against CD3, CD8, CCR7 and CD45RA. The DNeasy Blood and Tissue Kit was used to extract genomic DNA from sorted cell pellets that had been snap-frozen.

Sequenced sample: naive CD8+ T cells from cord blood. The receptor chain draws on TRBV4-1 and TRBJ2-3; TRBD2 might be the D gene, on 5 matching bases. The receptor's source is a newborn in good health. At the DNA level, the sequence is TGCGCCAGCAGCCAAGCGTGGAGAGCGGGCACAGATACGCAGTATTTT. Translated, this is CASSQAWRAGTDTQYF.